This T cell receptor beta chain derives from a study of cytomegalovirus exposure and HLA in healthy donors. Study conclusions and caveats: Association with HLA alleles at 0.05 false discovery rate was found for 17,000 or so TCR beta sequences in a later analysis. Segments of the TCR beta V type were, in most cases, productive about 87% or about 30% of the time in an earlier analysis.

Germline V lookup: CDR1 LGHNA, CDR2 YNFKEQ. The CDR3 extends over 15 amino acids. Trimming took 0 bases from V and 1 from J, leaving 7 bases between them. The study ran its PCR with 60 Vbeta and 13 Jbeta primers. The method was immunoSEQ multiplex PCR; TCRdb's version includes in-frame clones alone and lacks a portion of them. The repertoire has roughly 180,000 clones, roughly 9.4% of them found once; the top ten carry 1% to 1.5%. When sampled, the donors appeared nominally healthy, though they likely had unrecorded immune exposures. In the case of this clone: Its antigen is undetermined.

This sequence originates from a woman younger than 45 in good health and CMV-seropositive. The chain recombines TRBV4-2 with TRBJ2-1; D unclear. Material: PBMCs. The CDR3 nucleotides read TGTGCCAGCAGCCAAGATCTCTTTTCCTACAATGAGCAGTTCTTC. This gives the protein CASSQDLFSYNEQFF.